This entry lists 27 T cell receptor beta chains sequenced from one sample in a study of spatial heterogeneity in lung cancer. Time point: sample taken at primary tumor resection. Without sorting, whole RNA was sequenced from tumor, nontumor lung or frozen PBMC. Using its own MiXCR run on the 5' RACE reads, TCRdb lists one record per CDR3 protein. The sample lists under 50,000 distinct CDR3 sequences, less than 5.5% occurring once. This specimen consisted of PBMCs, obtained at surgery. The receptors derive from a female donor with early-stage non-small cell lung cancer.

This rearrangement joins TRBV20-1 to TRBJ2-7; 12 bases map to TRBD2. The trim removed 0 bases at V and 9 bases at J, leaving 9 bases unmatched. Germline values: CDR1 DFQATT, CDR2 SNEGSKA (reference sequence). The CDR3 covers 15 residues. CDR3 sequence: CSAREGLAGGTRQYF. CDR3 bases: TGCAGTGCTAGAGAAGGGCTAGCGGGGGGGACTCGGCAGTACTTC.

This clonotype was counted ten times or more. This chain joins TRBV20-1 and TRBJ2-3, with D possibly being TRBD2 (6 bases). Germline loops: CDR1 DFQATT, CDR2 SNEGSKA (reference sequence). The CDR3 sequence is 14 residues long. The ends were cut back, 5 bases at V and 0 bases at J, with 12 bases in the middle. This chain's CDR3 is CSAPGRGSTDTQYF. For the CDR3, the DNA is TGCAGTGCTCCTGGACGGGGGAGCACAGATACGCAGTATTTT.

V usage is TRBV7-8 and J usage is TRBJ1-4; D uncertain. V lost 5 bases and J lost 0, with 10 bases in between. CDR3 length equals 15 residues. Germline V lookup: CDR1 SGHVS, CDR2 FQNEAQ. CDR3 nucleotide sequence: TGTGCCAGCAGCGCGACGGTGGCAACTAATGAAAAACTGTTTTTT. This gives the protein CASSATVATNEKLFF.

V is TRBV20-1 and J is TRBJ1-2; TRBD1 is a possible D gene (5 bases). The CDR3 totals 14 residues. V lost 5 bases and J 7 bases, leaving 20 bases between the germline ends. Germline V gene data show CDR1 as DFQATT and CDR2 as SNEGSKA (reference sequence). CDR3 nucleotides: TGCAGTGCTGGAAACAGGTTACTCTCCTCTGGCTACACCTTC. Translated: CSAGNRLLSSGYTF.

This clonotype was recorded at least ten times. The chain is built from TRBV12-3 or TRBV12-4 and TRBJ1-2; TRBD1 is a possible D gene (5 bases). Trimming cost V 6 bases and J 6 bases, with 20 bases left between them. CDR3 length: 15 amino acids. The CDR3 reads CASRTGGAMADGYTF. CDR3 sequence (DNA): TGTGCCAGCAGGACGGGAGGGGCGATGGCGGATGGCTACACCTTC.

The table lists this clonotype with a few counts. The chain uses TRBV27 and TRBJ2-5, with 9 nucleotides matching TRBD1. The V segment lost 6 bases and the J segment 5 bases; nucleotides outside the gene matches: 10. CDR1 is MNHEY and CDR2 is SMNVEV in the germline V gene (reference sequence). The CDR3 length is 15 residues. CDR3 amino acids: CASRRLQGARETQYF. The CDR3 DNA follows: TGTGCCAGCAGAAGACTACAGGGGGCACGGGAGACCCAGTACTTC.

Ten or more counts support this clonotype. Here the CDR3 DNA reads TGTGCCAGCAGTGATTGGATGAACACTGAAGCTTTCTTT. Translating gives CASSDWMNTEAFF. The rearrangement links TRBV2 to TRBJ1-1; D unresolved. Trimming cost V 3 bases and J 0 bases, with 5 bases left between them. The CDR3 length is 13 residues. Germline V gives CDR1 SNHLY, CDR2 FYNNEI.

This clonotype was seen more than once but under ten times. The J gene is TRBJ1-4, the V gene TRBV9, with 7 bases lining up with TRBD1. There are 16 residues in the CDR3. The germline V gene has CDR1 SGDLS and CDR2 YYNGEE. V lost 3 bases, J lost 4 bases, and 9 bases stayed unmatched. CDR3 DNA sequence: TGTGCCAGCAGCGAGAGACCAGGGGGTGTTAATGAAAAACTGTTTTTT. It is translated as CASSERPGGVNEKLFF.

This clonotype was recorded many times. V usage is TRBV5-1 and J usage is TRBJ2-4; D uncertain. The CDR3 spans 16 residues. V gave up 1 base and J gave up 0 bases, with 11 bases separating them. Germline loops: CDR1 SGHRS, CDR2 YFSETQ. Written as DNA, the CDR3 is TGCGCCAGCAGCTTGTGGTCTGGCCTAGCCAAAAACATTCAGTACTTC. It translates to CASSLWSGLAKNIQYF. Together with reference TRBV5-1 and TRBJ2-4, the CDR3 gives the full variable domain: KAGVTQTPRYLIKTRGQQVTLSCSPISGHRSVSWYQQTPGQGLQFLFEYFSETQRNKGNFPGRFSGRQFSNSRSEMNVSTLELGDSALYLCASSLWSGLAKNIQYFGAGTRLSVL.

As to this clonotype: A much larger clone lies one base from this, so it may be a read error. V is TRBV27 and J is TRBJ2-7; tentatively, D is TRBD1 or TRBD2 (5 bases each). Germline values: CDR1 MNHEY, CDR2 SMNVEV (reference sequence). V was pared by 6 bases and J by 8 bases, with 20 bases between. The CDR3 covers 14 residues. Written as DNA, the CDR3 is TGTGCCAGCAGGGGGGTTAAGGACGGTATTCAGCAGTACTTC. It yields the protein CASRGVKDGIQQYF.

This clonotype appeared many times. The chain couples TRBV5-1 to TRBJ2-3; 8 positions agree with TRBD1. The CDR3 has 17 residues. Germline values: CDR1 SGHRS, CDR2 YFSETQ. V shed 4 bases, J shed 4 bases, and the junction held 14 bases outside the gene matches. In DNA form, the CDR3 reads TGCGCCAGCAGCCGCCTCAGCGGCAGGGGGCTCTCAGATACGCAGTATTTT. It codes for CASSRLSGRGLSDTQYF.

J is TRBJ2-5 and V is TRBV7-2; 7 bases match TRBD2. V trimming: 5 bases; J trimming: 7 bases; junction bases outside the gene matches: 4. Germline loops: CDR1 SGHTA, CDR2 FQGNSA. This CDR3 contains 12 residues. The chain's CDR3 is CASSRPGGTQYF. CDR3 DNA sequence: TGTGCCAGCAGCCGACCGGGGGGGACCCAGTACTTC.

This clonotype has at least ten counts. The chain uses TRBV7-2 and TRBJ1-3; no definite D call. The length of the CDR3 is 16 residues. Per germline, CDR1 SGHTA and CDR2 FQGNSA. V shed 1 base and J shed 0 bases, with 10 bases lying between them. The CDR3 is CASSLEGPLSGNTIYF. The DNA for the CDR3 is TGTGCCAGCAGCTTAGAAGGGCCCCTCTCTGGAAACACCATATATTTT.

This clonotype has only a few counts. The chain employs TRBV7-3 and TRBJ2-1; 11 nucleotides agree with TRBD2. Trimming at V came to 3 bases and at J to 8 bases, leaving 3 bases not matched to a gene. The CDR3 contains 14 residues. Germline V gene sequence: CDR1 SGHTA, CDR2 FQGTGA. Here the CDR3 DNA reads TGTGCCAGCAGCTTTAGCGGGGGGGCCGATGAGCAGTTCTTC. It specifies CASSFSGGADEQFF. Looking up the rest from reference TRBV7-3 and TRBJ2-1 gives the full variable domain: GAGVSQTPSNKVTEKGKYVELRCDPISGHTALYWYRQSLGQGPEFLIYFQGTGAADDSGLPNDRFFAVRPEGSVSTLKIQRTERGDSAVYLCASSFSGGADEQFFGPGTRLTVL.

Many counts were recorded for this clonotype. The gene calls are TRBV9 and TRBJ1-6, with 7 bases that match TRBD1. The V and J ends lost 2 bases and 9 bases, in that order; junction bases with no gene match: 8. Looked up from germline, CDR1 is SGDLS and CDR2 is YYNGEE. The CDR3 loop spans 15 amino acids. The CDR3 nucleotides read TGTGCCAGCAGCGTGGTCGGGCAGGGGGGTTCACCCCTCCACTTT. Its translation: CASSVVGQGGSPLHF.

This clonotype is medium-sized within its sample. The chain joins TRBV10-3 to TRBJ2-7; D may match TRBD1 or TRBD2 (5 bases each). Germline V gene data show CDR1 as ENHRY and CDR2 as SYGVKD. The CDR3 length is 13 residues. V lost 6 bases and J 0 bases, leaving 9 bases between the germline ends. CDR3 nucleotide sequence: TGTGCCATCAGGGGACGGCTCTCCTACGAGCAGTACTTC. This codes for CAIRGRLSYEQYF.

This clonotype was found many times. The rearrangement uses TRBV10-3 and TRBJ1-4; the match to TRBD1 covers 8 bases. J lost 8 bases, V lost 2 bases, and 10 bases had no gene match. Germline loops: CDR1 ENHRY, CDR2 SYGVKD. This CDR3 has 16 amino acids. The CDR3 nucleotides are TGTGCCATCAGTGAGCCTACCGGGACAGGCGACGAAAAACTGTTTTTT. Translation gives CAISEPTGTGDEKLFF.

This clonotype was picked up many times. This chain links TRBV6-1 with TRBJ2-7, with 10 bases that match TRBD2. The CDR3 is made up of 15 amino acids. J lost 0 bases, V lost 6 bases, and 5 bases had no gene match. Germline V gives CDR1 MNHNS, CDR2 SASEGT. The CDR3 DNA reads as TGTGCCAGCAGAGGAGCGGGGGGGAGCTCCTACGAGCAGTACTTC. It codes for CASRGAGGSSYEQYF.

This clonotype was recorded at least ten times. V and J are TRBV29-1 and TRBJ2-1; 7 bases are a match to TRBD1. The CDR3 length is 11 residues. The trim removed 4 bases at V and 7 bases at J, leaving 1 base unmatched. Per germline, CDR1 SQVTM and CDR2 ANQGSEA. The CDR3 is CSVARGNEQFF. The CDR3 DNA follows: TGCAGCGTTGCCAGGGGGAATGAGCAGTTCTTC.

This clonotype was seen at least ten times. This chain links TRBV5-1 with TRBJ2-5; the D gene could be TRBD1 or TRBD2 (7 bases each). CDR1 is SGHRS and CDR2 is YFSETQ in the germline V gene. The CDR3 sequence is 16 residues long. V lost 5 bases, J lost 0 bases, and 17 bases lay in between. CDR3 residues: CASRIMGRGHQETQYF. For the CDR3, the DNA is TGCGCCAGCAGGATTATGGGGAGGGGGCACCAAGAGACCCAGTACTTC.

This clonotype was seen many times. V is TRBV20-1 and J is TRBJ1-1; a possible D gene is TRBD1 (6 bases). Germline CDR1 reads DFQATT; CDR2 reads SNEGSKA (reference sequence). CDR3 length: 12 amino acids. Trimming shortened V by 6 bases and J by 4 bases, and 12 bases separated the two germline ends. The CDR3 is CSARQAGTEAFF. CDR3 DNA sequence: TGCAGTGCCAGACAGGCGGGCACTGAAGCTTTCTTT.

In its sample, this clonotype was seen many times. Written as DNA, the CDR3 is TGTGCCAGCAGCCGCTCGACCCAAGAGACCCAGTACTTC. Amino acids: CASSRSTQETQYF. The chain links TRBV9 to TRBJ2-5; D gene unclear. V was pared by 4 bases and J by 1 base, with 8 bases between. Germline CDR1 reads SGDLS; CDR2 reads YYNGEE. The CDR3 spans 13 residues.

The sample holds many counts of this clonotype. The CDR3 nucleotides read TGCAGTGCTAGAGGGCCTAGCGGTGCTTACAATGAGCAGTTCTTC. It yields the protein CSARGPSGAYNEQFF. The J gene is TRBJ2-1, the V gene TRBV20-1; 7 positions match TRBD2. Germline-derived CDR1 and CDR2 are DFQATT and SNEGSKA (reference sequence). Losses at the gene ends were 1 base for V and 4 bases for J; bases not matched to a gene: 7. The CDR3 spans 15 residues.

This chain connects TRBV6-5 to TRBJ2-7; D possibly corresponds to TRBD2 (6 bases). Germline V gene data show CDR1 as MNHEY and CDR2 as SVGAGI. The CDR3 loop spans 13 amino acids. Trimming pared 0 bases from V and 6 bases from J, leaving 9 bases between. CDR3 bases: TGTGCCAGCAGTTACTCTGGGGGAGGCGAGCAGTACTTC. Amino acids: CASSYSGGGEQYF.

The rearrangement uses TRBV5-4 and TRBJ2-4; 8 positions match TRBD1. After removal of 4 bases from V and 2 bases from J, the junction contained 5 bases not matched to a gene. The germline V gene has CDR1 SGHNT and CDR2 YYREEE (reference sequence). This CDR3 has 15 amino acids. The chain's CDR3 is CASSILRGPKNIQYF. For the CDR3, the DNA is TGTGCCAGCAGCATCCTCAGGGGGCCCAAAAACATTCAGTACTTC.

The chain recombines TRBV12-3 or TRBV12-4 with TRBJ2-4, with D possibly being TRBD1 (5 bases). V lost 2 bases to trimming and J lost 0 bases, with 8 bases between them. This CDR3 has 15 amino acids. The CDR3 here is CASSLLGVAKNIQYF. CDR3 bases: TGTGCCAGCAGTTTACTAGGGGTAGCCAAAAACATTCAGTACTTC.

This clonotype appeared a few times. The J gene is TRBJ1-1, the V gene TRBV9; possibly TRBD1 for D (6 bases). Germline CDR1 reads SGDLS; CDR2 reads YYNGEE. The V end was cut by 4 bases, the J end by 7 bases, with 11 bases between. The CDR3 consists of 12 residues. The CDR3 DNA reads as TGTGCCAGCAGCACCCTACAGGGTGAAGCTTTCTTT. Translated: CASSTLQGEAFF.